This is a list of T cell receptor beta chains from one sample in a study of cytotoxic CD8 clonotypes in ibrutinib-treated CLL. Generated by immunoSEQ multiplex PCR, the TCRdb table keeps only in-frame clones and is missing some. The sample consists of more than 110,000 clones, approximately 90% of them appearing once. This material consisted of PBMCs, taken after 12 months of ibrutinib treatment. These receptor sequences come from a human donor with chronic lymphocytic leukemia. Each CDR3 is given without its conserved first and last residue.

j_call	v_call	cdr3_aa
TRBJ2-1	TRBV7-3	ASSLGSASSEQF
TRBJ2-7	TRBV2	ASSRDRAYEQY
TRBJ2-3	TRBV25-1	ASSEPGSGVGTQY
TRBJ2-5	TRBV7-8	ASSLVLAAQETQY
TRBJ2-1	TRBV30	AWSAWTPNSYNEQF
TRBJ1-4	TRBV9	ASSVATGTLGDGEKLF
TRBJ2-7	TRBV11-3	ASATSGMSVQY
TRBJ2-7	TRBV2	ASSLQGTGRRNEQY
TRBJ2-5	TRBV28	ASRLGQGGKETQY
TRBJ2-3	TRBV11-3	ASSLLGASDTQY
TRBJ2-7	TRBV28	ASSSYSGTSGRYEQY
TRBJ2-3	TRBV11-1	ASSLEVRSTDTQY
TRBJ2-7	TRBV4-2	ASSQEGLEATYEQY
TRBJ2-1	TRBV7-2	ASSPEGVFYNEQF
TRBJ2-3	TRBV6-5	ASRSGERTDTQY
TRBJ2-1	TRBV28	ASSKGYNEQF
TRBJ2-3	TRBV7-2	ASREGPGADTQY
TRBJ1-1	TRBV6-1	ASSATGGTEAF
TRBJ1-1	TRBV7-2	ASSLGQNTEAF
TRBJ2-7	TRBV7-9	ASSVAGGSKGRD
TRBJ1-2	TRBV29-1	SVEAYGYT
TRBJ2-5	TRBV7-8	ASSAWTGDMGETQY
TRBJ1-3	TRBV7-2	ASSLVGWAGNTIY
TRBJ2-1	TRBV12-1	ASSSRDSLYNEQF
TRBJ2-3	TRBV29-1	SVDVGGTDTQY
TRBJ1-2	TRBV15	ATSRAKTEDSRYGYT
TRBJ2-1	TRBV4-2	ASSQESLAGINEQF
TRBJ1-2	TRBV19	ASSPHRDDYGYT
TRBJ2-4	TRBV28	ASTRTGRKNIQY
TRBJ2-7	TRBV27	ASSLGQPYEQY
TRBJ2-1	TRBV19	ASSSSGGSSYNEQF
TRBJ2-5	TRBV6-5	ASSYGDLSDKTQY
TRBJ1-3	TRBV28	ASTIQGSGNTIY
TRBJ2-7	TRBV7-9	ASSLGPGQGSSYEQY
TRBJ2-3	TRBV28	ASSSKTSTDTQY
TRBJ2-7	TRBV7-2	ASSIKGTYRTDEQY
TRBJ2-7	TRBV28	ASVGGRGYEQY
TRBJ2-5	TRBV28	ASSLPPGPQETQY
TRBJ2-7	TRBV14	ASSQIRNSYEQY
TRBJ1-6	TRBV25-1	ASTAGLKNSPLH
TRBJ2-1	TRBV12-5	ASGLGQLNEQF
TRBJ2-1	TRBV6-6	ASTYPGDRVEHEQF
TRBJ1-1	TRBV4-3	ASSQGLGQTNTEAF
TRBJ1-5	TRBV19	ASATWTGGVGSNQPQH
TRBJ1-5	TRBV11-2	ASSLRLGDRVESDQPQH
TRBJ1-1	TRBV27	ASSFRTAEYKGTEAF
TRBJ2-3	TRBV28	ASSSGTGGSNTDTQY
TRBJ2-7	TRBV9	ASSVQGRDEQY